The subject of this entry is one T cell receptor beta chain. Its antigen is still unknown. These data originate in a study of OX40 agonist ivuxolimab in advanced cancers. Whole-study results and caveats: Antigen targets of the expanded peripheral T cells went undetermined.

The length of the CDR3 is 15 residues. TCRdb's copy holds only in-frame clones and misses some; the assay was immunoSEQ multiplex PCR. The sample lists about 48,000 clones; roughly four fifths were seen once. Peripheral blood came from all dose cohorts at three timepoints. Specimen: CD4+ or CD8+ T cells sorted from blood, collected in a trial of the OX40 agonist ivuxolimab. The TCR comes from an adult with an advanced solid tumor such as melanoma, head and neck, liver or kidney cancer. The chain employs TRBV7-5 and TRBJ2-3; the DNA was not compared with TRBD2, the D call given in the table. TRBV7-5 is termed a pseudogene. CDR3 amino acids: CASSLDLAGPDTQYF. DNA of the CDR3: TGTGCCAGCAGCTTAGATCTAGCGGGGCCAGATACGCAGTATTTT.